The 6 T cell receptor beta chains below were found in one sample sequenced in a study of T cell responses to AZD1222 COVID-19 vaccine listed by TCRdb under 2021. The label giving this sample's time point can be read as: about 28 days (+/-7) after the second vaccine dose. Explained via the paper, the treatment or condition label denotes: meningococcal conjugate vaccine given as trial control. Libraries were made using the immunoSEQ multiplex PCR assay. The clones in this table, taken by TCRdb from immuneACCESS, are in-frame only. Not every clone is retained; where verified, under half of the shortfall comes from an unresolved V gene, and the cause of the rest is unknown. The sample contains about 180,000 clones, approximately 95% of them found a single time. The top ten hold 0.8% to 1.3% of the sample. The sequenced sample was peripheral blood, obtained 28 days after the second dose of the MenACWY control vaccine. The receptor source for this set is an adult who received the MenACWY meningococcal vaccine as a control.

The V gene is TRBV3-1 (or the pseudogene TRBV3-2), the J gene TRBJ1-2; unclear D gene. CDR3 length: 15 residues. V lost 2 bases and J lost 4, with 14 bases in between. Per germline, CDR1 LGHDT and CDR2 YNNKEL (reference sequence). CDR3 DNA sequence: TGTGCCAGCAGCCAATCAACTTTAATCTCCTATGGCTACACCTTC. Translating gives CASSQSTLISYGYTF.

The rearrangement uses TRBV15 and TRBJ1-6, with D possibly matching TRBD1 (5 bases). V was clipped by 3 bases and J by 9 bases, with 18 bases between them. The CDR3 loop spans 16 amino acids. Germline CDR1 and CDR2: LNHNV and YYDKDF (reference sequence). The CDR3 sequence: CATSSRDGRRGSPLHF. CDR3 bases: TGTGCCACCAGCAGCCGGGACGGGAGGAGGGGTTCACCCCTCCACTTT.

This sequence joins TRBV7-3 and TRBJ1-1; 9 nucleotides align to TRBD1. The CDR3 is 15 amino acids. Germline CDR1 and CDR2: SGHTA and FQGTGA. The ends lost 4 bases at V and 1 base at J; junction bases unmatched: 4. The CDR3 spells CASSSGTGTNTEAFF. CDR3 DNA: TGTGCCAGCAGCTCTGGGACAGGGACGAACACTGAAGCTTTCTTT.

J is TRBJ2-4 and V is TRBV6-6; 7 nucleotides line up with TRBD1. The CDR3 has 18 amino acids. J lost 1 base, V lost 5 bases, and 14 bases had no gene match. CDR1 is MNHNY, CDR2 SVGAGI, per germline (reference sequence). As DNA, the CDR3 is TGTGCCAGCAGTCCCCTAGATAGGGGGCGGACCGCCAAAAACATTCAGTACTTC. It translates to CASSPLDRGRTAKNIQYF.

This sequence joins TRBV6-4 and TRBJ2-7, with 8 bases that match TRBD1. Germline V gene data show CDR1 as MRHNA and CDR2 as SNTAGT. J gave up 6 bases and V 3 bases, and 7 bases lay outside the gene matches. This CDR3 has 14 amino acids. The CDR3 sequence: CASSEMQGAGEQYF. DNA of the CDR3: TGTGCCAGCAGTGAAATGCAGGGGGCTGGCGAGCAGTACTTC.

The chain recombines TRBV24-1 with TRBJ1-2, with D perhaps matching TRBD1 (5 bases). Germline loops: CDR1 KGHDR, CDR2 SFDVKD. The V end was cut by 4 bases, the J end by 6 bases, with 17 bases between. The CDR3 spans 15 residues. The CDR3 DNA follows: TGTGCCACCAGTGACCAACCCCCTCGACAGAATGGCTACACCTTC. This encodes CATSDQPPRQNGYTF.